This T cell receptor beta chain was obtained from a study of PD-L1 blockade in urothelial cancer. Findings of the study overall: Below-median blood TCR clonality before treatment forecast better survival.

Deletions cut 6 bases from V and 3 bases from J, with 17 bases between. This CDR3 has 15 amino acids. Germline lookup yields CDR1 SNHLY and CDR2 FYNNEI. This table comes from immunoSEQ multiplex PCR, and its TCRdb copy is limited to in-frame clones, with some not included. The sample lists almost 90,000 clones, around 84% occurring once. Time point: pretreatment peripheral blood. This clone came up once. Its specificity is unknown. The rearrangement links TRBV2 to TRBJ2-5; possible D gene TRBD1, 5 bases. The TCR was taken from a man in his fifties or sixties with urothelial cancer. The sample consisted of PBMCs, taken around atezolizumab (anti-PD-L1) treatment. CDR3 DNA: TGTGCCAGCAGACAGCAGGGTTCCCCAAAAGAGACCCAGTACTTC. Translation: CASRQQGSPKETQYF.